Shown below are 4 T cell receptor beta chains from a single sample sequenced in a study of blood T cell repertoires in COVID-19. Measured with immunoSEQ multiplex PCR; TCRdb has only the in-frame clones, and not every one. The table has roughly 120,000 clones, 83% seen once. The specimen sequenced was peripheral blood. The receptors come from a man younger than 40 with acute or convalescent COVID-19.

V usage is TRBV6-5 and J usage is TRBJ2-5, with D unclear. V was trimmed by 0 bases and J by 5 bases, leaving 16 bases between them. Per the germline V gene, CDR1 is MNHEY and CDR2 is SVGAGI. The CDR3 length is 16 residues. The CDR3 sequence is CASSYSVALTGETQYF. DNA for the CDR3: TGTGCCAGCAGTTACTCCGTGGCCTTGACCGGGGAGACCCAGTACTTC.

The chain uses TRBV2 and TRBJ2-1; 9 positions agree with TRBD2. Germline-derived CDR1 and CDR2 are SNHLY and FYNNEI. The ends lost 6 bases at V and 1 base at J; junction bases unmatched: 7. The CDR3 runs to 16 residues. The CDR3: CASRRVAGDSYNEQFF. The DNA of the CDR3 is TGTGCCAGCAGACGGGTAGCGGGGGATTCCTACAATGAGCAGTTCTTC.

The chain uses TRBV12-5 and TRBJ1-3; possibly TRBD1 for D (6 bases). Germline CDR1 is LGHNT and CDR2 is FRNRAP. This CDR3 is 16 amino acids long. Trimming cost V 3 bases and J 3 bases, with 15 bases left between them. CDR3 nucleotides: TGTGCTAGTGGTTTTCCGGACAGCCCCGATGGAAACACCATATATTTT. Amino acids: CASGFPDSPDGNTIYF. Drawing the rest from reference TRBV12-5 and TRBJ1-3, the complete variable domain is DARVTQTPRHKVTEMGQEVTMRCQPILGHNTVFWYRQTMMQGLELLAYFRNRAPLDDSGMPKDRFSAEMPDATLATLKIQPSEPRDSAVYFCASGFPDSPDGNTIYFGEGSWLTVV.

This sequence joins TRBV9 and TRBJ2-2; 9 bases fit TRBD1. The CDR3 runs 15 residues. The V and J ends lost 4 bases and 5 bases, in that order; junction bases with no gene match: 6. Germline lookup yields CDR1 SGDLS and CDR2 YYNGEE. CDR3 sequence (DNA): TGTGCCAGCAGCTTTGGGACAGGGATTACCGGGGAGCTGTTTTTT. Protein: CASSFGTGITGELFF.